The 7 T cell receptor beta chains presented below share a single source sample, sequenced in a study of blood T cell repertoires in COVID-19 (dated by TCRdb to 2018 to 2020). The library relied on the immunoSEQ multiplex PCR assay. TCRdb took this table from immuneACCESS and kept in-frame rearrangements with V and J called. Such tables lack part of the clones; where checked against another copy, unresolved V genes explain under half of the gap, and the rest is unexplained. The sample profile shows approximately 190,000 clones; 88% of them were found once. Roughly 6% of the sample lies in the top ten. Material: peripheral blood. Receptors originate from a man aged 35-49 years with active or convalescent COVID-19.

This clone was seen a handful of times. The J gene is TRBJ1-1, the V gene TRBV19; TRBD1 aligns across 8 bases. The trim removed 6 bases at V and 5 bases at J, leaving 8 bases unmatched. CDR1 and CDR2 (germline): LNHDA, SQIVND (reference sequence). The CDR3 is 14 amino acids. The CDR3 region is CASRDRALETEAFF. Here the CDR3 DNA reads TGTGCCAGTAGGGACAGGGCCTTGGAAACTGAAGCTTTCTTT.

The chain is built from TRBV19 and TRBJ2-6, with 7 bases identical to TRBD2. Trimming at V came to 6 bases and at J to 0 bases, leaving 5 bases not matched to a gene. The length of the CDR3 is 16 residues. CDR1 and CDR2 (germline): LNHDA, SQIVND (reference sequence). CDR3 coding DNA: TGTGCCAGTAGCAGCGGGACCCACTCTGGGGCCAACGTCCTGACTTTC. Its protein is CASSSGTHSGANVLTF.

The V call is TRBV2, the J call TRBJ1-1; unclear D gene. V lost 4 bases to trimming and J lost 1 base, with 10 bases between them. From germline, CDR1 is SNHLY and CDR2 FYNNEI. The CDR3 spans 14 residues. CDR3 residues: CASSALIANTEAFF. The CDR3 region has the DNA TGTGCCAGCAGTGCATTAATAGCGAACACTGAAGCTTTCTTT.

This chain uses TRBV4-3 with TRBJ2-7; D possibly corresponds to TRBD1 (6 bases). V was shortened by 0 bases and J by 2 bases, with 11 bases between the two germline ends. CDR1 and CDR2 (germline): LGHNA, YSLEER. The CDR3 spans 15 residues. The CDR3 reads CASSQDWGQTYEQYF. The CDR3 DNA sequence: TGCGCCAGCAGCCAAGATTGGGGGCAGACCTACGAGCAGTACTTC.

The chain recombines TRBV13 with TRBJ2-5, with 10 bases fitting TRBD2. The germline gives CDR1 PRHDT, CDR2 FYEKMQ (reference sequence). CDR3 length: 17 amino acids. The V segment lost 5 bases and the J segment 4 bases; nucleotides outside the gene matches: 13. The chain's CDR3 is CASSPPPSGRGAETQYF. The CDR3 DNA reads TGTGCCAGCAGCCCTCCCCCTAGCGGGAGAGGGGCAGAGACCCAGTACTTC.

This chain connects TRBV19 to TRBJ2-1; D might be TRBD2 (5 bases). Trimming took off 5 bases at V and 3 bases at J, with 11 bases between the two ends. This CDR3 is 14 amino acids long. Germline CDR1 is LNHDA and CDR2 is SQIVND (reference sequence). The CDR3 DNA reads as TGTGCCAGTAGTTTTACTACTAGCTACAATGAGCAGTTCTTC. It translates to CASSFTTSYNEQFF.

The chain uses TRBV9 and TRBJ1-1; tentatively, D is TRBD1 (6 bases). The germline V and J ends were trimmed by 3 bases and 1 base, with 13 bases remaining between them. Per germline, CDR1 SGDLS and CDR2 YYNGEE. The CDR3 spans 15 residues. CDR3 protein: CASSDTGHPNTEAFF. As DNA, the CDR3 is TGTGCCAGCAGCGACACGGGACATCCGAACACTGAAGCTTTCTTT.